The 15 T cell receptor beta chains listed next were all sequenced from one sample in a study of T cell changes during pregnancy in multiple sclerosis (dated by TCRdb to between 2018 and 2021). The protocol used for the library was the immunoSEQ multiplex PCR assay. What TCRdb holds here is the immuneACCESS table cut down to in-frame rearrangements. Part of the clones is not present; checked against another copy, under half of the missing clones reflect an unresolved V gene, and the others are unexplained. Recorded for this sample are around 100,000 clones; 92% of them occurred a single time. Roughly 2% of the sample belongs to the ten largest clones. Sequencing was performed on peripheral blood, taken after pregnancy. The receptors come from a female donor with multiple sclerosis, enrolled in a pregnancy study.

V is TRBV2 and J is TRBJ1-3, with no clear D. From germline, CDR1 is SNHLY and CDR2 FYNNEI. Trimming left V 6 bases short and J 7 bases short, with 13 bases between. The CDR3 spans 13 residues. In DNA form, the CDR3 reads TGTGCCAGCAGCCAGCCGTCGGAGAACACCATATATTTT. Protein product: CASSQPSENTIYF. Filled out from reference TRBV2 and TRBJ1-3, the complete variable domain reads EPEVTQTPSHQVTQMGQEVILRCVPISNHLYFYWYRQILGQKVEFLVSFYNNEISEKSEIFDDQFSVERPDGSNFTLKIRSTKLEDSAMYFCASSQPSENTIYFGEGSWLTVV.

This chain uses TRBV6-1 with TRBJ1-5; the match to TRBD1 covers 8 bases. This CDR3 is 18 amino acids long. The germline V gene encodes CDR1 MNHNS and CDR2 SASEGT. J lost 0 bases, V lost 0 bases, and 7 bases had no gene match. CDR3 region: CASSEARTGIYSNQPQHF. The CDR3 region has the DNA TGTGCCAGCAGTGAAGCCAGGACAGGGATCTATAGCAATCAGCCCCAGCATTTT.

The CDR3 nucleotides read TGCGCCAGCAGCCAAAGCGGGGACAGGGACAGATCGGCTGAAGCTTTCTTT. Protein sequence: CASSQSGDRDRSAEAFF. The chain employs TRBV4-1 and TRBJ1-1; TRBD1 aligns across 9 bases. The germline gives CDR1 MGHRA, CDR2 YSYEKL. The J segment lost 6 bases and the V segment lost 2 bases, leaving 13 bases of the junction unmatched. The CDR3 length is 17 residues.

The chain employs TRBV5-1 and TRBJ2-2; the D gene is possibly TRBD2 (6 bases). There are 16 residues in the CDR3. Deletions cut 1 base from V and 2 bases from J, with 12 bases between. Germline CDR1 and CDR2: SGHRS and YFSETQ. In DNA form, the CDR3 reads TGCGCCAGCAGCTTGCTCAGGACTACTAACACCGGGGAGCTGTTTTTT. This sequence encodes CASSLLRTTNTGELFF.

The chain carries TRBV4-1 and TRBJ1-2; D perhaps matches TRBD1 (5 bases). The germline CDR1 and CDR2 sequences are MGHRA and YSYEKL. The V gene lost 5 bases and the J gene lost 4 bases, with 11 bases spanning the gap. The CDR3 sequence is 13 residues long. The CDR3 coding sequence is TGCGCCAGCAGCACGGGGGACTCCTATGGCTACACCTTC. Translation gives CASSTGDSYGYTF.

A few counts support this clone. The chain has TRBV11-3 and TRBJ1-6, with TRBD1 as a possible D gene (5 bases). V lost 0 bases and J lost 7, with 13 bases in between. CDR1 is SGHNT, CDR2 YENEEA, per germline. The CDR3 has 16 residues. This CDR3 reads CASSLDVGGMNSPLHF. In DNA, the CDR3 is TGTGCCAGCAGCTTAGATGTCGGGGGTATGAATTCACCCCTCCACTTT.

J is TRBJ1-2 and V is TRBV19, with unresolved D. The germline gives CDR1 LNHDA, CDR2 SQIVND (reference sequence). The CDR3 runs 15 residues. The ends were cut back, 8 bases at V and 0 bases at J, with 16 bases in the middle. The CDR3 is CASAPRQVANYGYTF. CDR3 nucleotides: TGTGCCAGTGCCCCTCGGCAGGTAGCTAACTATGGCTACACCTTC.

The CDR3 nucleotides are TGTGCCAGCAGGGGGGAGGATGAAAAACTGTTTTTT. It translates to CASRGEDEKLFF. V and J are TRBV9 and TRBJ1-4, with D tentatively TRBD1 (5 bases). The CDR3 loop spans 12 amino acids. The V and J ends lost 5 bases and 6 bases respectively, with 8 bases between them. From germline, CDR1 is SGDLS and CDR2 YYNGEE.

The rearrangement joins TRBV4-3 to TRBJ2-7; D unclear. CDR1 is LGHNA, CDR2 YSLEER, per germline. V dropped 1 base and J dropped 4 bases, with 8 bases sitting between them. This CDR3 is 13 amino acids long. In nucleotides, the CDR3 is TGCGCCAGCAGCCAAGCGCCGCAGTACGAGCAGTACTTC. This encodes CASSQAPQYEQYF.

This clone was seen just once. The rearrangement links TRBV18 to TRBJ2-1; tentative D call: TRBD2 (6 bases). In germline, CDR1 is KGHSH, CDR2 LQKENI. The CDR3 runs 14 residues. Deletions cut 0 bases from V and 7 bases from J, with 10 bases between. CDR3 DNA sequence: TGTGCCAGCTCACCACCGACTAGGAGGAATGAGCAGTTCTTC. It codes for CASSPPTRRNEQFF. Drawing the rest from reference TRBV18 and TRBJ2-1, the complete variable domain is NAGVMQNPRHLVRRRGQEARLRCSPMKGHSHVYWYRQLPEEGLKFMVYLQKENIIDESGMPKERFSAEFPKEGPSILRIQQVVRGDSAAYFCASSPPTRRNEQFFGPGTRLTVL.

The V gene is TRBV9, the J gene TRBJ2-3, with a tentative D call TRBD2 (6 bases). CDR3 size: 15 residues. V was pared by 3 bases and J by 9 bases, with 20 bases between. The germline gives CDR1 SGDLS, CDR2 YYNGEE. In DNA, the CDR3 is TGTGCCAGCAGCGCCATGGGCACTAGCTACCAAACGCAGTATTTT. Translated, it gives CASSAMGTSYQTQYF.

The V call is TRBV18, the J call TRBJ2-2, with D tentatively TRBD1 (5 bases). The germline V gene has CDR1 KGHSH and CDR2 LQKENI. There are 16 residues in the CDR3. The ends were cut back, 3 bases at V and 3 bases at J, with 14 bases in the middle. The CDR3 sequence is CASSPGRDTYTGELFF. CDR3 nucleotide sequence: TGTGCCAGCTCACCGGGGCGAGACACCTACACCGGGGAGCTGTTTTTT. Complete variable domain (other parts from reference TRBV18 and TRBJ2-2): NAGVMQNPRHLVRRRGQEARLRCSPMKGHSHVYWYRQLPEEGLKFMVYLQKENIIDESGMPKERFSAEFPKEGPSILRIQQVVRGDSAAYFCASSPGRDTYTGELFFGEGSRLTVL.

V usage is TRBV5-1 and J usage is TRBJ1-2; TRBD1 agrees at 9 bases. The CDR3 spans 14 residues. Germline V gene sequence: CDR1 SGHRS, CDR2 YFSETQ. With 4 bases clipped from V and 8 bases from J, the junction kept 9 bases outside the gene matches. CDR3 bases: TGCGCCAGCAGCGTGCAACCCGGACAGGGGGGCTACACCTTC. Its protein product is CASSVQPGQGGYTF.

The CDR3 spells CASSLLGQTANTGELFF. The CDR3 DNA sequence: TGTGCCAGCAGTTTACTGGGACAGACCGCGAACACCGGGGAGCTGTTTTTT. The chain employs TRBV28 and TRBJ2-2, with 7 bases matching TRBD1. The CDR3 runs to 17 residues. Germline loops: CDR1 MDHEN, CDR2 SYDVKM. V gave up 2 bases and J gave up 0 bases; unmatched junction bases: 6.

This chain uses TRBV18 with TRBJ1-2, with a tentative D call TRBD1 (5 bases). Germline-derived CDR1 and CDR2 are KGHSH and LQKENI. V shed 3 bases and J shed 0 bases, with 8 bases lying between them. The CDR3 is 14 residues long. This CDR3 is CASSPQGANYGYTF. DNA for the CDR3: TGTGCCAGCTCACCTCAGGGTGCTAACTATGGCTACACCTTC.